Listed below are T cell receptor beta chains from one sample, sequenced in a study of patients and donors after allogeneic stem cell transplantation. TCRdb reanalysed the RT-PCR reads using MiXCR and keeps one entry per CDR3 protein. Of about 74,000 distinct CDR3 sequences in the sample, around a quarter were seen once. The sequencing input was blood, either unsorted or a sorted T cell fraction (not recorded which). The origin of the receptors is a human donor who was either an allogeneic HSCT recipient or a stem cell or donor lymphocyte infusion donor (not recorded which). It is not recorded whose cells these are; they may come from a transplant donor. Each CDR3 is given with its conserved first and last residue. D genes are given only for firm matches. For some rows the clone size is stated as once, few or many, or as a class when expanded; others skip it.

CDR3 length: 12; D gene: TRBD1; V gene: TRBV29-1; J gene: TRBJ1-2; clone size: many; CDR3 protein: CSVVKQGYGYTF; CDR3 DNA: TGCAGCGTTGTTAAACAGGGGTATGGCTACACCTTC
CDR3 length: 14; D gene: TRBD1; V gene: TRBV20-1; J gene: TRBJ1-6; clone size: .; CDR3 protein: CSASPGQSNSPLHF; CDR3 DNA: TGCAGTGCTAGCCCGGGACAGAGTAATTCACCCCTCCACTTT
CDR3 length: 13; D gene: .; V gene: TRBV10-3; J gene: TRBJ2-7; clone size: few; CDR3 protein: CAILDSSGAEQYF; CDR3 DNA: TGTGCCATCTTGGACAGCTCCGGGGCCGAGCAGTACTTC
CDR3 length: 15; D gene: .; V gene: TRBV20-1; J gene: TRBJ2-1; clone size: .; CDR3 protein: CSASPPDRRLNEQFF; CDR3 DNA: TGCAGTGCTAGTCCCCCCGACAGGAGACTCAATGAGCAGTTCTTC
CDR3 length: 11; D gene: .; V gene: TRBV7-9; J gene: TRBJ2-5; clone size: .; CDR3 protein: CASNLGRDQYF; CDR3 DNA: TGTGCCAGCAACCTGGGGCGGGATCAGTACTTC
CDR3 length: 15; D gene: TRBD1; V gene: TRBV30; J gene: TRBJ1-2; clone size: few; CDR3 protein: CAWSNEGQAVRGYTF; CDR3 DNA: TGTGCCTGGAGTAATGAGGGACAGGCGGTTCGTGGCTACACCTTC
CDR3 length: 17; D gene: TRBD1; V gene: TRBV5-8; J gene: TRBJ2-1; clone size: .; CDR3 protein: CASSLDTSGQSLDEQFF; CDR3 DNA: TGTGCCAGCAGCTTGGATACCTCGGGACAGTCTTTGGATGAGCAGTTCTTC
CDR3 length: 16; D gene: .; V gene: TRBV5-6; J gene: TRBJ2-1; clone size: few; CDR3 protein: CASSLSSASSYNEQFF; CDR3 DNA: TGTGCCAGCAGCTTATCTAGCGCAAGCTCCTACAATGAGCAGTTCTTC
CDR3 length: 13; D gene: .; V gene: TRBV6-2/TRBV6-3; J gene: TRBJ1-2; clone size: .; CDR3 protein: CASRRTGNYGYTF; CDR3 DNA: TGTGCCAGCAGAAGGACGGGGAACTATGGCTACACCTTC
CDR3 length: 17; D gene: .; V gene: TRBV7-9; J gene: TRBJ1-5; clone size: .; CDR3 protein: CASSLEVGRQGNQPQHF; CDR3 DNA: TGTGCCAGCAGCTTAGAAGTGGGACGACAGGGCAATCAGCCCCAGCATTTT
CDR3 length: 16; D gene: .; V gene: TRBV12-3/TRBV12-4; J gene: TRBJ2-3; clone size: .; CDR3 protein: CASTQGHGIGAYTQYF; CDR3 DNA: TGTGCCAGCACTCAAGGTCACGGTATTGGGGCTTATACGCAGTATTTT
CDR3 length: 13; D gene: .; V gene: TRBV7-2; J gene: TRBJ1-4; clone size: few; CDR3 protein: CASSGPANEKLFF; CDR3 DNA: TGTGCCAGCAGCGGCCCTGCCAATGAAAAACTGTTTTTT
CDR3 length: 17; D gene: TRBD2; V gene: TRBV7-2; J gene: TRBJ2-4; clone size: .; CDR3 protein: CASSLKIGRAPKNIQYF; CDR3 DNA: TGTGCCAGCAGCTTAAAAATCGGGAGGGCCCCCAAAAACATTCAGTACTTC
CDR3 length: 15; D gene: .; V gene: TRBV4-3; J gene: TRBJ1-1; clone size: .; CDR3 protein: CASSQEKHPRAEAFF; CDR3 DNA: TGCGCCAGCAGCCAAGAGAAACACCCGAGGGCTGAAGCTTTCTTT
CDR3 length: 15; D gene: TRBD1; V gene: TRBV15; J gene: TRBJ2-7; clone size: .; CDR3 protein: CATSRATGGSYEQYF; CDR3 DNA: TGTGCCACCAGCAGAGCTACAGGGGGTTCCTACGAGCAGTACTTC
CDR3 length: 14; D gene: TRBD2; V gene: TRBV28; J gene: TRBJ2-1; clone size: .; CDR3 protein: CASSSGGMNNEQFF; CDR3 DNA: TGTGCCAGCAGTAGCGGGGGGATGAACAATGAGCAGTTCTTC
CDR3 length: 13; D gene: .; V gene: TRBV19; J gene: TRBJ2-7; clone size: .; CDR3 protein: CASSMVTVSEQYF; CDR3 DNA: TGTGCCAGTAGTATGGTTACAGTCAGCGAGCAGTACTTC
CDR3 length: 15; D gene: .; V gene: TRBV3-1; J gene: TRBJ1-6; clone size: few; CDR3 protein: CASSRRDKGNSPLHF; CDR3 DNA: TGTGCCAGCAGCCGCCGGGACAAGGGGAATTCACCCCTCCACTTT
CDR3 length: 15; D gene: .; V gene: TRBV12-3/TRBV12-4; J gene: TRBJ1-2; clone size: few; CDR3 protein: CASSLFRVHNYGYTF; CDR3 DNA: TGTGCCAGCAGTTTGTTCAGGGTGCATAACTATGGCTACACCTTC
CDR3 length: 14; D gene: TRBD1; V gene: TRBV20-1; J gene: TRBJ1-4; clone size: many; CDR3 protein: CSGTGGGSGEKLFF; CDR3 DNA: TGCAGTGGGACAGGGGGCGGCTCGGGTGAAAAACTGTTTTTT
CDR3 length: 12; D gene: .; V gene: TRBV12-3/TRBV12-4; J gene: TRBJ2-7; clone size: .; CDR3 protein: CASSWVNSEQYF; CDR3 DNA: TGTGCCAGCAGTTGGGTGAATAGCGAGCAGTACTTC
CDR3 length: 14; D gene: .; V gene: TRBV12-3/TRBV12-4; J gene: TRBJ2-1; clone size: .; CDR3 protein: CASSLGHPPNEQFF; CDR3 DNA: TGTGCCAGCAGTTTAGGCCATCCCCCGAATGAGCAGTTCTTC
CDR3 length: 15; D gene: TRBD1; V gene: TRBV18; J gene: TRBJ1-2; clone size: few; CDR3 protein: CASSPSTGGGYGYTF; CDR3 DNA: TGTGCCAGCTCACCGAGTACAGGGGGCGGCTATGGCTACACCTTC
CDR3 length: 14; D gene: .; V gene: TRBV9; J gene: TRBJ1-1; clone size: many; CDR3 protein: CASSVGGAHTEAFF; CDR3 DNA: TGTGCCAGCAGCGTAGGGGGGGCGCATACTGAAGCTTTCTTT
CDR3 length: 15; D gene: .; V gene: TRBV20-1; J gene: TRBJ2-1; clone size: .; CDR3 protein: CSAHRGLAGYNEQFF; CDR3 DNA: TGCAGTGCTCACAGGGGGCTAGCGGGCTACAATGAGCAGTTCTTC
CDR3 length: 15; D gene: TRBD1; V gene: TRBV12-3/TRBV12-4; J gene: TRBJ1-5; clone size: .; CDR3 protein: CASSLRGQGDQPQHF; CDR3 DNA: TGTGCCAGCAGTTTAAGGGGACAGGGGGATCAGCCCCAGCATTTT
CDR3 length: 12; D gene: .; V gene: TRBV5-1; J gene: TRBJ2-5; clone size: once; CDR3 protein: CASSLAEGTQYF; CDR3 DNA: TGCGCCAGCAGCTTGGCCGAGGGGACCCAGTACTTC
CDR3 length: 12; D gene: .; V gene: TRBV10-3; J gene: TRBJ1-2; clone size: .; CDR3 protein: CAIPDPNYGYTF; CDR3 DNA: TGTGCCATCCCCGACCCAAACTATGGCTACACCTTC
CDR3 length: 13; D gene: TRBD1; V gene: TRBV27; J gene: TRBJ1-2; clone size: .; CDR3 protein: CASSLTGGYGYTF; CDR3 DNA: TGTGCCAGCAGTTTAACAGGGGGGTATGGCTACACCTTC
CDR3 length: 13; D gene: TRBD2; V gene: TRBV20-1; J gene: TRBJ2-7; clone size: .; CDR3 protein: CSARASGGYEQYF; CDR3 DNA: TGCAGTGCTAGAGCAAGCGGGGGCTACGAGCAGTACTTC
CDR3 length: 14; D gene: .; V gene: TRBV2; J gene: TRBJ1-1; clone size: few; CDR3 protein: CASSRCGEDTEAFF; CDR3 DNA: TGTGCCAGCAGCCGATGTGGGGAGGACACTGAAGCTTTCTTT
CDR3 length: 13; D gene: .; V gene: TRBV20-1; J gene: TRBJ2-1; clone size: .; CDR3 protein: CSARDGGYNEQFF; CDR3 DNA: TGCAGTGCTAGAGATGGCGGGTACAATGAGCAGTTCTTC
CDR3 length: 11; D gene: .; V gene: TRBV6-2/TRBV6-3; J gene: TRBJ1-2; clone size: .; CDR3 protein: CASTTFGGYTF; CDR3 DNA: TGTGCCAGCACCACATTTGGTGGCTACACCTTC
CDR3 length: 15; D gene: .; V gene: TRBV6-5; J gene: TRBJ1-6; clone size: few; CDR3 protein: CASSYRGSYNSPLHF; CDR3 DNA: TGTGCCAGCAGTTACCGGGGCTCCTATAATTCACCCCTCCACTTT
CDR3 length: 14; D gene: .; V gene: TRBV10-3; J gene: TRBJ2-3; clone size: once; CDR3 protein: CAISELEVADTQYF; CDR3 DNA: TGTGCCATCAGTGAGCTAGAAGTGGCAGATACGCAGTATTTT
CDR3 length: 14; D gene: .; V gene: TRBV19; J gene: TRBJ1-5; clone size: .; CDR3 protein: CASSPAAGDQPQHF; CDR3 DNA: TGTGCCAGTAGCCCCGCCGCGGGCGATCAGCCCCAGCATTTT
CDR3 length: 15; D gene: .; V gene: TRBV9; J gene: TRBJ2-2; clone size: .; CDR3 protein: CASSPGLQNTGELFF; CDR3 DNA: TGTGCCAGCAGCCCCGGACTACAAAACACCGGGGAGCTGTTTTTT
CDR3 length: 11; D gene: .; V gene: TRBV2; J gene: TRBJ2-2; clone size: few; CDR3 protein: CASQNAGELFF; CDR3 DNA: TGTGCCAGCCAGAACGCCGGGGAGCTGTTTTTT
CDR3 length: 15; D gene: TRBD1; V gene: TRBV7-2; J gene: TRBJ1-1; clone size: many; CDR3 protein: CASSNMGQGETEAFF; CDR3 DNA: TGTGCCAGCAGCAACATGGGACAGGGGGAAACTGAAGCTTTCTTT
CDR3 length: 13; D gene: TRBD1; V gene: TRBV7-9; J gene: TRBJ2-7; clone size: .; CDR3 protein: CASSQTGQTEQYF; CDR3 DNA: TGTGCCAGCAGCCAAACGGGACAGACTGAGCAGTACTTC
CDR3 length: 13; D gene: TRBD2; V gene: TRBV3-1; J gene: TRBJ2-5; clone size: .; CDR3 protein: CASSQLGGETQYF; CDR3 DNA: TGTGCCAGCAGCCAATTGGGGGGGGAGACCCAGTACTTC
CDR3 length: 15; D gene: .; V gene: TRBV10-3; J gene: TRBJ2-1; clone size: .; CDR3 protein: CAISWTWGSYNEQFF; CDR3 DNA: TGTGCCATCAGCTGGACGTGGGGCTCCTACAATGAGCAGTTCTTC
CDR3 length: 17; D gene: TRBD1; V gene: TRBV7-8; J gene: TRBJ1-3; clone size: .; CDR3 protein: CASSSVYRGLSGNTIYF; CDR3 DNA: TGTGCCAGCAGCTCAGTCTACAGGGGTCTCTCTGGAAACACCATATATTTT
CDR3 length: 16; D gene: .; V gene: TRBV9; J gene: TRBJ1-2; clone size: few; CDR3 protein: CASTLSGTTGVVGYTF; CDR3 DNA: TGTGCCAGCACCCTGTCGGGGACAACAGGAGTAGTTGGCTACACCTTC
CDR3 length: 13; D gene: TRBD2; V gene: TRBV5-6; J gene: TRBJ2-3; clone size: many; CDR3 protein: CASRRTSGDTQYF; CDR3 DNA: TGTGCCAGCAGAAGGACTAGCGGAGATACGCAGTATTTT
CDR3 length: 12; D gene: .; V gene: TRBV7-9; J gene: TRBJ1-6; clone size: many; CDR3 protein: CASSLGNSPLHF; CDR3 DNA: TGTGCCAGCAGCTTAGGGAATTCACCCCTCCACTTT
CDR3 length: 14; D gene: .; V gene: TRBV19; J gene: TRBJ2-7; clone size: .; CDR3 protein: CASSRLTGTYEQYF; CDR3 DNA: TGTGCCAGTAGTAGACTGACAGGCACCTACGAGCAGTACTTC
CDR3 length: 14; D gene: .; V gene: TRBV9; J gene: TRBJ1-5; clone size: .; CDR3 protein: CASSVGYSNQPQHF; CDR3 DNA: TGTGCCAGCAGCGTAGGGTATAGCAATCAGCCCCAGCATTTT
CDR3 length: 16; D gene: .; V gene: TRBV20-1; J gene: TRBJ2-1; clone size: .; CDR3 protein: CSARGPGLTSRNEQFF; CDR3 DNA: TGCAGTGCTAGGGGGCCTGGACTCACCTCTCGGAATGAGCAGTTCTTC
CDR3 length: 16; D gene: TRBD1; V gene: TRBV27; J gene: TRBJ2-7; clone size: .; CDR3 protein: CASSCKTGPHTYEQYF; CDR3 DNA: TGTGCCAGCAGTTGTAAGACAGGGCCCCACACCTACGAGCAGTACTTC
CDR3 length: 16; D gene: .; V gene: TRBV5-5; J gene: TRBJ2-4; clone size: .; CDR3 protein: CASSLGHQIAKNIQYF; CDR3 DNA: TGTGCCAGCAGCTTGGGGCACCAGATAGCCAAAAACATTCAGTACTTC
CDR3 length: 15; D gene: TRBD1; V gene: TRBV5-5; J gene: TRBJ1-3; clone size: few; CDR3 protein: CASSSRDRGRNTIYF; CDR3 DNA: TGTGCCAGCAGCTCCAGGGACAGGGGACGAAACACCATATATTTT
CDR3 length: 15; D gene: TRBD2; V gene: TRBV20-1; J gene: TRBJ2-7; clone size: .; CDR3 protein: CSARGGLAGSGGQYF; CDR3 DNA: TGCAGTGCTAGAGGGGGACTAGCGGGGTCCGGAGGGCAGTACTTC